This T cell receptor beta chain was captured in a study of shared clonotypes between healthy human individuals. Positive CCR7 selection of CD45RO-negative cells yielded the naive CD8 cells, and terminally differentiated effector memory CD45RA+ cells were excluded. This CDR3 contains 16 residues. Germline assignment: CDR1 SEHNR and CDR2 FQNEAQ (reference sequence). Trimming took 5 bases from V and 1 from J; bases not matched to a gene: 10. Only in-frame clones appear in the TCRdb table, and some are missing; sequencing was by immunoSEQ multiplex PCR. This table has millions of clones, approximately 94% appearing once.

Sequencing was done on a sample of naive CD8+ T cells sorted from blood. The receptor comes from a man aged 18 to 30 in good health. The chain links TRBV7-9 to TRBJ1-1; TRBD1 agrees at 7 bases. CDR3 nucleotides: TGTGCCAGCAGCCCAGCCCCACAGGGGCCGAACACTGAAGCTTTCTTT. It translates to CASSPAPQGPNTEAFF.